This T cell receptor beta chain was captured in a study of spatial heterogeneity in lung cancer. The wider study: The study sequenced follow-up PBMC samples when they were available, at a median of roughly two years after resection. In the raw reads, each unique TCR and UMI combination was present more than ten times on average.

TCRdb analysed the 5' RACE reads with MiXCR anew, one entry per CDR3 protein. In the table there are about 120,000 distinct CDR3 sequences, 10% to 15% of which are singletons. This clonotype has more than one count but fewer than ten. Its cognate antigen is unknown. Between the trimmed V and J ends, which lost 5 bases and 8 bases, there was a span of 15 bases. The length of the CDR3 is 14 residues. Germline V gene lookup returns CDR1 SGHTA and CDR2 FQGNSA. Time point specified: blood at routine non-recurrence follow-up after resection. Whole RNA came from tumor, nontumor lung or frozen PBMC and was sequenced without being sorted. General observations from the study: Follow-up blood showed ubiquitous expanded tumor TCRs less than blood at resection did.

Sequenced here: PBMCs, sampled at follow-up. The rearrangement joins TRBV7-2 to TRBJ2-2; maybe TRBD1 (5 bases). This receptor was obtained from a male donor with early-stage non-small cell lung cancer. The CDR3 loop is CASSPPGRGGELFF. Here the CDR3 DNA reads TGTGCCAGCAGCCCCCCGGGTAGGGGAGGGGAGCTGTTTTTT.